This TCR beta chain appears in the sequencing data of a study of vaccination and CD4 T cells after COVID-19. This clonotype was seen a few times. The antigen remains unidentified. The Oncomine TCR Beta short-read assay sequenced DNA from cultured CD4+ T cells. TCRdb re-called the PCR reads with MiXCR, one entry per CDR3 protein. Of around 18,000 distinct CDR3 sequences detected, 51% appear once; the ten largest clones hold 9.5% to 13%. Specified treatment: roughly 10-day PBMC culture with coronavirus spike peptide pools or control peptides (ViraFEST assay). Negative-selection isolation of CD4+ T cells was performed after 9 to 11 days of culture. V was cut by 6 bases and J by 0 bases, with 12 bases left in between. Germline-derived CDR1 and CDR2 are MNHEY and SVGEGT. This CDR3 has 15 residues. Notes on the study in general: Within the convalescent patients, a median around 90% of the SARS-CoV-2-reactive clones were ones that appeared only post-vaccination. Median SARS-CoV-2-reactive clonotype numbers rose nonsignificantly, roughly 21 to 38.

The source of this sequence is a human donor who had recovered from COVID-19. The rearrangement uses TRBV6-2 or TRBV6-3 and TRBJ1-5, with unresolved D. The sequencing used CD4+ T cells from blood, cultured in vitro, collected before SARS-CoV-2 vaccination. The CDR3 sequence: CASSYGPSSNQPQHF. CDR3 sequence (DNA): TGTGCCAGCAGCTACGGGCCTTCTAGCAATCAGCCCCAGCATTTT.